Shown below are 25 T cell receptor beta chains from a single sample sequenced in a study of Graves' ophthalmopathy and Graves' hyperthyroidism. Transcripts of RNA were the source for amplifying TCR beta CDR3 regions. Following a first-round RT-PCR that used HTBI primers, a second-round multiplex PCR was carried out. TCRdb independently ran MiXCR on the multiplex PCR reads; one entry per CDR3 protein. The repertoire holds under 800,000 distinct CDR3 sequences, with 20% to 25% as singletons. Sequenced material: peripheral blood. These receptors came from a woman aged 18-35 years with stable Graves' hyperthyroidism. Some clones in this sample may be carry-over from other donors' samples.

The J gene is TRBJ2-2, the V gene TRBV28; 10 bases align to TRBD1. CDR3 length: 17 amino acids. The V and J ends lost 5 bases and 3 bases, in that order; junction bases with no gene match: 9. The germline V gene has CDR1 MDHEN and CDR2 SYDVKM. Here the CDR3 reads CASSLPPGTGDTGELFF. For the CDR3, the DNA is TGTGCCAGCAGTCTCCCCCCCGGGACAGGGGACACCGGGGAGCTGTTTTTT.

The CDR3 region has the DNA TGTGCCAGCAGTTCGGCAGGTAGCAATCAGCCCCAGCATTTT. This sequence encodes CASSSAGSNQPQHF. The rearrangement joins TRBV12-3 or TRBV12-4 to TRBJ1-5; D not certain. This CDR3 contains 14 residues. Trimming took off 4 bases at V and 0 bases at J, with 7 bases between the two ends.

The chain links TRBV11-2 to TRBJ2-7, with 8 bases fitting TRBD1. Germline V gene lookup returns CDR1 SGHAT and CDR2 FQNNGV. The CDR3 totals 16 residues. The trim removed 3 bases at V and 1 base at J, leaving 8 bases unmatched. This chain's CDR3 is CASSFGTGRRSYEQYF. In DNA form, the CDR3 reads TGTGCCAGCAGCTTTGGGACAGGTCGCCGTTCCTACGAGCAGTACTTC.

With regard to this clonotype: The junction departs from the called germline gene at one end, perhaps through a read error. The chain uses TRBV3-1 and TRBJ2-7, with D tentatively TRBD2 (5 bases). This CDR3 region has 12 residues. Germline V gives CDR1 LGHDT, CDR2 YNNKEL (reference sequence). The DNA of the CDR3 is TGTGCCAGCAGCCCGGGGTCCGAACAGCAGTGCTTC. It specifies CASSPGSEQQCF.

This clonotype has ten or more counts. The genes are TRBV20-1 and TRBJ2-7; no clear D gene. Germline values: CDR1 DFQATT, CDR2 SNEGSKA (reference sequence). Deletions cut 0 bases from V and 0 bases from J, with 12 bases between. The CDR3 has 15 amino acids. As DNA, the CDR3 is TGCAGTGCTAGAGATCGTATAAGGAGCTCCTACGAGCAGTACTTC. Encoded protein: CSARDRIRSSYEQYF.

This clonotype was seen ten or more times. The chain recombines TRBV12-3 or TRBV12-4 with TRBJ1-2, with D possibly TRBD1 on 6 matching bases. Trimming removed 3 bases at V and 0 bases at J, with 8 bases between. The CDR3 totals 14 residues. Here the CDR3 DNA reads TGTGCCAGCAGTTTGGCAGGGGCTAACTATGGCTACACCTTC. Encoded protein: CASSLAGANYGYTF.

This clonotype came up once. The V call is TRBV11-2, the J call TRBJ2-2; 13 positions agree with TRBD2. The CDR3 contains 17 residues. Trimming removed 5 bases from V and 7 bases from J; junction bases left unmatched: 10. Germline CDR1 reads SGHAT; CDR2 reads FQNNGV. CDR3 amino acids: CASSLGRGLAGFGELFF. The DNA of the CDR3 is TGTGCCAGCAGCCTAGGCCGGGGACTAGCGGGGTTCGGGGAGCTGTTTTTT.

The CDR3, as DNA: TGTGCCATCGGACGGAACACGAACACCGGGGAGCTGTTTTTT. Its protein product is CAIGRNTNTGELFF. The chain recombines TRBV19 with TRBJ2-2; D not resolved. Germline values: CDR1 LNHDA, CDR2 SQIVND (reference sequence). The CDR3 covers 14 residues. Trimming shortened V by 10 bases and J by 0 bases, and 12 bases separated the two germline ends.

The chain recombines TRBV11-1 with TRBJ1-1, with 10 bases lining up with TRBD1. The V segment lost 5 bases and the J segment 6 bases; nucleotides outside the gene matches: 12. This CDR3 comprises 16 residues. Per germline, CDR1 SGHAT and CDR2 FQDESV (reference sequence). The CDR3 DNA follows: TGTGCCAGCAGCCGACCGACGACAGGGGGCAAGGCTGAAGCTTTCTTT. It codes for CASSRPTTGGKAEAFF.

This clonotype was seen ten or more times. The rearrangement uses TRBV18 and TRBJ2-4; TRBD1 matches at 7 bases. Losses at the gene ends were 1 base for V and 5 bases for J; bases not matched to a gene: 5. The germline V gene has CDR1 KGHSH and CDR2 LQKENI. The CDR3 has 15 amino acids. CDR3 residues: CASSPLSQGENIQYF. For the CDR3, the DNA is TGTGCCAGCTCACCACTTAGCCAGGGGGAAAACATTCAGTACTTC.

This clonotype was detected many times. This rearrangement joins TRBV3-1 to TRBJ1-2, with D possibly being TRBD1 (5 bases). The germline V and J ends were trimmed by 1 base and 7 bases, with 13 bases remaining between them. Germline V gives CDR1 LGHDT, CDR2 YNNKEL (reference sequence). This CDR3 has 14 residues. Here the CDR3 reads CASSQVGAAVGYTF. CDR3 nucleotide sequence: TGTGCCAGCAGCCAAGTCGGGGCGGCGGTTGGCTACACCTTC.

The chain carries TRBV6-2 or TRBV6-3 and TRBJ1-5; D is perhaps TRBD1 (6 bases). The CDR3 loop spans 13 amino acids. Germline CDR1 is MNHEY and CDR2 is SVGEGT. V shed 5 bases and J shed 11 bases, with 16 bases lying between them. The CDR3 coding sequence is TGTGCCAGCAGTATCGACAGGCCGGTGGCCCAGCATTTT. Residues: CASSIDRPVAQHF.

The V gene is TRBV6-2 or TRBV6-3, the J gene TRBJ2-5; 11 bases are shared with TRBD2. This CDR3 has 14 residues. Trimming took 6 bases from V and 4 from J; bases not matched to a gene: 4. From germline, CDR1 is MNHEY and CDR2 SVGEGT. In DNA, the CDR3 is TGTGCCAGCAGCGAAACTAGCGGGAGAGAGACCCAGTACTTC. Its translation is CASSETSGRETQYF.

This chain links TRBV12-3 or TRBV12-4 with TRBJ2-5; the match to TRBD2 covers 9 bases. The CDR3 totals 14 residues. V lost 4 bases, J lost 7 bases, and 7 bases stayed unmatched. CDR3 in amino acids: CASSSGTSRGTQYF. CDR3 in DNA: TGTGCCAGCAGTTCCGGGACTAGCCGCGGGACCCAGTACTTC.

Many counts were recorded for this clonotype. V is TRBV6-5 and J is TRBJ1-3; D gene ambiguous. Germline V gives CDR1 MNHEY, CDR2 SVGAGI. This CDR3 is 14 amino acids long. Trimming pared 2 bases from V and 2 bases from J, leaving 7 bases between. The CDR3 DNA reads TGTGCCAGCAGTTACGGAAGGACTGGAAACACCATATATTTT. Translation gives CASSYGRTGNTIYF.

This clonotype was picked up many times. A much larger clonotype is one base distant, so this may be a read error. The chain joins TRBV12-3 or TRBV12-4 to TRBJ1-5; D possibly corresponds to TRBD1 (6 bases). Trimming shortened V by 6 bases and J by 4 bases, and 16 bases separated the two germline ends. The CDR3 loop spans 15 amino acids. The CDR3: CASRRGQFGNQPQHF. For the CDR3, the DNA is TGTGCCAGCAGACGCGGACAGTTCGGGAATCAGCCCCAGCATTTT.

The chain joins TRBV5-6 to TRBJ2-5, with TRBD1 matching 7 bases. Germline CDR1 is SGHDT and CDR2 is YYEEEE. V gave up 4 bases and J gave up 1 base; unmatched junction bases: 13. This CDR3 is 17 amino acids long. CDR3 in amino acids: CASSDPGTEGAQETQYF. CDR3 coding DNA: TGTGCCAGCAGCGACCCCGGGACAGAGGGTGCCCAAGAGACCCAGTACTTC. The full variable domain, rest sourced from reference TRBV5-6 and TRBJ2-5, is DAGVTQSPTHLIKTRGQQVTLRCSPKSGHDTVSWYQQALGQGPQFIFQYYEEEERQRGNFPDRFSGHQFPNYSSELNVNALLLGDSALYLCASSDPGTEGAQETQYFGPGTRLLVL.

This clonotype showed up many times. V usage is TRBV6-5 and J usage is TRBJ1-2, with 7 positions matching TRBD1. The germline V gene has CDR1 MNHEY and CDR2 SVGAGI. Losses at the gene ends were 6 bases for V and 4 bases for J; bases not matched to a gene: 5. The CDR3 runs to 13 residues. In DNA, the CDR3 is TGTGCCAGCAGCGGCAGGGGGGCCTATGGCTACACCTTC. This codes for CASSGRGAYGYTF.

This chain links TRBV6-2 or TRBV6-3 with TRBJ2-7, with TRBD1 matching over 8 bases. Germline CDR1 MNHEY, CDR2 SVGEGT. This CDR3 comprises 14 residues. V trimming: 5 bases; J trimming: 7 bases; junction bases outside the gene matches: 10. The CDR3 DNA reads as TGTGCCAGCAGTGAGTGGACAGGGAGTAATGAGCAGTACTTC. It specifies CASSEWTGSNEQYF.

This clonotype was seen ten or more times. The chain is built from TRBV2 and TRBJ2-3; tentatively, D is TRBD1 (5 bases). Looked up from germline, CDR1 is SNHLY and CDR2 is FYNNEI. V was clipped by 2 bases and J by 4 bases, with 13 bases between them. This CDR3 is built from 15 residues. The DNA for the CDR3 is TGTGCCAGCAGTGAATATTGGGGCAGTTCAGATACGCAGTATTTT. Amino acids: CASSEYWGSSDTQYF.

This clonotype has only one observation. The chain employs TRBV6-2 or TRBV6-3 and TRBJ2-6; 11 positions match TRBD1. J was trimmed by 4 bases and V by 1 base; bases with no gene match: 6. The CDR3 extends over 18 amino acids. The germline V gene encodes CDR1 MNHEY and CDR2 SVGEGT. The CDR3 sequence: CASSYLGQGAEGANVLTF. In nucleotides, the CDR3 is TGTGCCAGCAGTTACTTAGGACAGGGGGCGGAAGGGGCCAACGTCCTGACTTTC.

The rearrangement links TRBV19 to TRBJ2-5; no clear D. The V and J ends lost 3 bases and 2 bases respectively, with 10 bases between them. The CDR3 extends over 14 amino acids. Germline CDR1 reads LNHDA; CDR2 reads SQIVND (reference sequence). The DNA of the CDR3 is TGTGCCAGTAGTATTCGACTGGGGCAAGAGACCCAGTACTTC. Translated: CASSIRLGQETQYF.

The CDR3 loop reads CASSLKDQRSYEQYF. CDR3 DNA sequence: TGCGCCAGCAGCTTGAAAGACCAGAGGAGCTACGAGCAGTACTTC. The rearrangement uses TRBV5-1 and TRBJ2-7; D remains ambiguous. The germline V gene has CDR1 SGHRS and CDR2 YFSETQ. V lost 1 base, J lost 3 bases, and 14 bases lay in between. The CDR3 consists of 15 residues.

This clonotype was detected a few times. The chain recombines TRBV27 with TRBJ2-7, with a weak D call TRBD2 (6 bases). Germline CDR1 reads MNHEY; CDR2 reads SMNVEV (reference sequence). V was shortened by 5 bases and J by 4 bases, with 9 bases between the two germline ends. This CDR3 contains 12 residues. The CDR3 loop reads CASSISGYEQYF. The CDR3 bases are TGTGCCAGCAGTATAAGCGGGTACGAGCAGTACTTC.

This clonotype was detected only a few times. This chain links TRBV12-3 or TRBV12-4 with TRBJ2-7; TRBD1 agrees at 9 bases. V lost 3 bases to trimming and J lost 3 bases; unmatched junction nucleotides: 6. This CDR3 region has 15 residues. In DNA, the CDR3 is TGTGCCAGCAGTTTCTGGGACAGGGATCACTACGAGCAGTACTTC. Amino acid sequence: CASSFWDRDHYEQYF.